This entry features one T cell receptor (beta chain) sequence. Using RNA transcripts as the source, TCR beta CDR3 regions were amplified. The primer set for the first-round RT-PCR of the TCR CDR3 was HTBI. One entry per CDR3 protein, called by TCRdb with MiXCR from the multiplex PCR reads. The sample contains about 840,000 distinct CDR3 sequences, roughly 40% of which appear only once. The data stem from a study of T cells in Graves' hyperthyroidism and ophthalmopathy. CDR3 length: 12 residues. J was trimmed by 6 bases and V by 8 bases; bases with no gene match: 2. Germline V lookup: CDR1 MGHDK, CDR2 SYGVNS.

The receptor's source is a man aged 18 to 29 with Graves' hyperthyroidism. The specimen was blood. V gene TRBV25-1 combines with J gene TRBJ2-1, with 9 bases that match TRBD1. The CDR3 protein is CASGTGRNEQFF. Here the CDR3 DNA reads TGTGCCAGCGGGACAGGGCGCAATGAGCAGTTCTTC.